The rows below give T cell receptor beta chains drawn from one sample of a study of T cells in Graves' hyperthyroidism and ophthalmopathy. MiXCR, applied by TCRdb to the multiplex PCR reads, yields one record per CDR3 protein. The profile covers about 840,000 distinct CDR3 sequences, with about two fifths appearing a single time and 7% to 10% taken by the ten largest. Source material: blood. The receptors derive from a man between 18 and 29 years old with Graves' hyperthyroidism. The CDR3 runs from the conserved cysteine through the conserved F or W. A D gene is named only where the DNA matches it firmly.

TRBV19 | NA | CASSAYRGATEAFF
TRBV11-1 | NA | CASSLMGGVYSAGELFF
TRBV7-3 | TRBD1 | CASSFDRVGGELFF
TRBV10-3 | TRBD1 | CASSLGTAIGYEQYF
TRBV12-3/TRBV12-4 | NA | CASSSDMQAYEQYF
TRBV9 | NA | CASSVDIDGVNGYTF
TRBV9 | NA | CASSPRDYSGNTIYF
TRBV10-3 | TRBD1 | CATGTGADNSPLHF
TRBV10-3 | NA | CAIRGGGEKLFF
TRBV4-2 | TRBD1 | CASSQEGQGIMNTEAFF
TRBV2 | TRBD2 | CASSERGGGAETQYF
TRBV19 | NA | CASSPPGRDQPQHF
TRBV15 | NA | CATGPQGLNTEAFF
TRBV7-2 | NA | CASSQEGVGSGNTIYF
TRBV5-1 | NA | CASSLVADTGDEQYF